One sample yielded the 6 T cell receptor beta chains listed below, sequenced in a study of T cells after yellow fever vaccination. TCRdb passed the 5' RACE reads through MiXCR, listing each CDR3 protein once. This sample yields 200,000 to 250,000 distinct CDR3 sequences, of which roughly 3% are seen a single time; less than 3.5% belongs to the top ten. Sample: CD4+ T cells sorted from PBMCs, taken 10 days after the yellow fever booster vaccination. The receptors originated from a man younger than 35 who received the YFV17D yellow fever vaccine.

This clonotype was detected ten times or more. CDR3 sequence: CASSRGLAEETQYF. DNA for the CDR3: TGTGCCAGCAGCAGGGGACTAGCCGAAGAGACCCAGTACTTC. The gene calls are TRBV7-2 and TRBJ2-5; 9 nucleotides match TRBD2. The J segment lost 3 bases and the V segment lost 5 bases, leaving 4 bases of the junction unmatched. The CDR3 covers 14 residues. Germline V gives CDR1 SGHTA, CDR2 FQGNSA.

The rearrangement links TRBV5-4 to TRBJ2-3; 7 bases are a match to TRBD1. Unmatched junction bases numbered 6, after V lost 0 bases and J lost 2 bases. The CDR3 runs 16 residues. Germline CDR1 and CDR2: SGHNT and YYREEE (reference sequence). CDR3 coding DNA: TGTGCCAGCAGCTTGGTTCCCCAGGGGGACACAGATACGCAGTATTTT. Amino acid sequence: CASSLVPQGDTDTQYF.

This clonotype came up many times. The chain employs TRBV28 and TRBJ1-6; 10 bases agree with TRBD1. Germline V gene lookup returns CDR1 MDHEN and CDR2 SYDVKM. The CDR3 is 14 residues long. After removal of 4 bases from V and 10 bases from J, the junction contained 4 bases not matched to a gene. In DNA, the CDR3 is TGTGCCAGCAGTTCGGACAGGGGGAGGTCACCCCTCCACTTT. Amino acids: CASSSDRGRSPLHF.

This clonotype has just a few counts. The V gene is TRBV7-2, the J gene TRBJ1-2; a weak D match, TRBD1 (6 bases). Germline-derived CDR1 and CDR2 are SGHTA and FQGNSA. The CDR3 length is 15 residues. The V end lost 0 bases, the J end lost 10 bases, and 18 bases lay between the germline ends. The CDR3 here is CASSLAVVRGGDYTF. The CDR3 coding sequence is TGTGCCAGCAGCTTAGCGGTGGTGAGGGGGGGCGACTACACCTTC.

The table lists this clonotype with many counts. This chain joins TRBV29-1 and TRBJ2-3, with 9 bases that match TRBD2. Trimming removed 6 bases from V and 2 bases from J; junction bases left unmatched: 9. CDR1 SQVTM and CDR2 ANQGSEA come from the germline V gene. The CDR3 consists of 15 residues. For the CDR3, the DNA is TGCAGCGTCCTTCCAGCGGGGGGCGCCACAGATACGCAGTATTTT. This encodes CSVLPAGGATDTQYF.

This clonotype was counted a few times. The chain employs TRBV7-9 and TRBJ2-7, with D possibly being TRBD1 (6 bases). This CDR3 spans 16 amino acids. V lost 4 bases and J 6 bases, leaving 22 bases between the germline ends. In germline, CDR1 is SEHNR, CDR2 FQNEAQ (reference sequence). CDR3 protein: CASSSDRDTQPSEQYV. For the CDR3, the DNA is TGTGCCAGCAGCTCCGACCGGGACACACAACCCAGCGAGCAGTACGTC.